This is a list of T cell receptor beta chains from one sample in a study of blood T cell repertoires in COVID-19. The data were produced by immunoSEQ multiplex PCR, yet TCRdb's version contains in-frame clones alone and is incomplete. In the table there are 50,000 to 60,000 clones, about 88% of which are singletons. Sequencing used peripheral blood. The source of these receptors is a human donor in a cohort sampled during active COVID-19. Both conserved end residues are part of each CDR3. A D gene is named only where the DNA matches it firmly. Not all rows give a size; the values are once, few, many and, for expanded clones, a class.

cdr3_aa	cdr3_nt	j_call	d_call	v_call	clone_size
CASSTAGGETQYF	TGTGCCAGCAGCACAGCGGGCGGCGAGACCCAGTACTTC	TRBJ2-5	.	TRBV7-9	.
CASSPNDRDSTEAFF	TGTGCCAGCAGCCCCAATGACAGGGATAGTACTGAAGCTTTCTTT	TRBJ1-1	TRBD1	TRBV7-9	.
CASSETAGTEAFF	TGTGCCAGCAGCGAGACCGCAGGGACTGAAGCTTTCTTT	TRBJ1-1	.	TRBV27	.
CAWSVLGTGAAETQYF	TGTGCCTGGAGTGTACTGGGGACAGGGGCAGCAGAGACCCAGTACTTC	TRBJ2-5	TRBD1	TRBV30	.
CASSPRTGGASNTEAFF	TGTGCCAGCAGCCCGCGGACAGGGGGCGCGTCTAACACTGAAGCTTTCTTT	TRBJ1-1	TRBD1	TRBV7-8	.
CASSQTGGYYGYTF	TGTGCCAGCAGTCAAACAGGGGGCTACTATGGCTACACCTTC	TRBJ1-2	TRBD1	TRBV27	.
CASSVGAGTGELFF	TGTGCCAGCAGCGTCGGAGCGGGCACCGGGGAGCTGTTTTTT	TRBJ2-2	.	TRBV9	few
CASSDIGSFYGYTF	TGTGCCAGCAGTGACATCGGGAGTTTTTATGGCTACACCTTC	TRBJ1-2	.	TRBV28	.
CAFSADRNNEQFF	TGTGCCTTCTCCGCGGACAGGAACAATGAGCAGTTCTTC	TRBJ2-1	TRBD1	TRBV30	.
CAWSIQGNQPQHF	TGTGCCTGGAGTATCCAGGGCAATCAGCCCCAGCATTTT	TRBJ1-5	.	TRBV30	.
CASSTPTGAGYGYTF	TGTGCCAGTAGTACCCCGACAGGGGCGGGCTATGGCTACACCTTC	TRBJ1-2	TRBD1	TRBV19	.
CASSIRQGTDTQYF	TGTGCCAGTAGTATTCGACAAGGCACAGATACGCAGTATTTT	TRBJ2-3	.	TRBV19	.
CASRVALSTDTQYF	TGCGCCAGCAGGGTAGCGCTTAGCACAGATACGCAGTATTTT	TRBJ2-3	.	TRBV5-1	.
CASSSPTGSGANVLTF	TGTGCCAGCAGTTCCCCAACAGGGTCTGGGGCCAACGTCCTGACTTTC	TRBJ2-6	.	TRBV28	.
CASSWGTSTDTQYF	TGTGCCAGCAGCTGGGGGACTAGCACAGATACGCAGTATTTT	TRBJ2-3	.	TRBV11-1	.
CASSAWDSSDTQYF	TGTGCCAGCAGCGCCTGGGACAGTTCGGATACGCAGTATTTT	TRBJ2-3	TRBD1	TRBV9	.
CASSYGTDNSPLHF	TGTGCCAGCAGCTACGGGACAGATAATTCACCCCTCCACTTT	TRBJ1-6	TRBD1	TRBV3-1/TRBV3-2	.
CAWATGAYGYTF	TGTGCCTGGGCGACAGGGGCTTATGGCTACACCTTC	TRBJ1-2	TRBD1	TRBV30	.
CASSIGEGRFGYTF	TGTGCCAGTAGTATTGGTGAGGGAAGGTTTGGCTACACCTTC	TRBJ1-2	.	TRBV19	.
CASSAGSTDTQYF	TGCGCCAGCAGTGCCGGTAGCACAGATACGCAGTATTTT	TRBJ2-3	.	TRBV5-1	.
CASRKRRGYQETQYF	TGCGCCAGCAGAAAGAGGCGGGGGTACCAAGAGACCCAGTACTTC	TRBJ2-5	TRBD2	TRBV5-1	.
CASSVVGGGEKLFF	TGTGCCAGCAGCGTAGTTGGGGGCGGTGAAAAACTGTTTTTT	TRBJ1-4	.	TRBV9	.
CASSDLAGEFGEQYF	TGTGCCAGCAGTGACCTAGCGGGGGAGTTCGGCGAGCAGTACTTC	TRBJ2-7	TRBD2	TRBV6-4	.
CASSFTRVLSYEQYF	TGTGCCAGCAGCTTCACCCGGGTCCTCTCCTACGAGCAGTACTTC	TRBJ2-7	.	TRBV5-8	.
CASSQEGPRQPRGYTF	TGCGCCAGCAGCCAAGAAGGACCGAGACAGCCGAGGGGCTACACCTTC	TRBJ1-2	.	TRBV4-1	.
CASSLGAGPNNEQFF	TGTGCCAGCAGCTTAGGAGCGGGACCTAACAATGAGCAGTTCTTC	TRBJ2-1	TRBD2	TRBV7-2	.
CASSENLASEKLFF	TGTGCCAGCAGTGAGAATTTGGCTTCTGAAAAACTGTTTTTT	TRBJ1-4	.	TRBV6-1	.
CASSSPGPRGFF	TGTGCCAGCAGTTCCCCGGGTCCTCGCGGATTCTTC	TRBJ2-1	.	TRBV6-5	.
CASSLSRQGGNEQYF	TGTGCCAGCAGTTTATCTCGACAGGGGGGCAACGAGCAGTACTTC	TRBJ2-7	TRBD1	TRBV27	.
CATSKTGPIYEQYF	TGTGCCACCAGTAAAACGGGTCCCATCTACGAGCAGTACTTC	TRBJ2-7	.	TRBV19	.
CASSTGLAGTLETQYF	TGCGCCAGCAGCACCGGACTAGCTGGAACTTTAGAGACCCAGTACTTC	TRBJ2-5	TRBD2	TRBV5-1	.
CASSIEEGWETQYF	TGTGCCAGTAGTATAGAAGAGGGCTGGGAGACCCAGTACTTC	TRBJ2-5	.	TRBV19	.
CASSLLARGSNQPQHF	TGTGCCAGCAGCTTGTTGGCCCGGGGGAGCAATCAGCCCCAGCATTTT	TRBJ1-5	.	TRBV5-6	.
CASSLDRGNTEAFF	TGCGCCAGCAGCTTGGATCGGGGGAATACTGAAGCTTTCTTT	TRBJ1-1	.	TRBV5-1	.
CASSQDGTGGYTDTQYF	TGCGCCAGCAGCCAAGATGGTACGGGGGGCTACACAGATACGCAGTATTTT	TRBJ2-3	.	TRBV4-1	.
CASSLSRSRDYGYTF	TGTGCCAGCAGTTTAAGCCGGTCGCGGGACTATGGCTACACCTTC	TRBJ1-2	.	TRBV27	.
CASSNPFQGIHNSPLHF	TGTGCCAGCAGCAACCCATTTCAGGGCATCCATAATTCACCCCTCCACTTT	TRBJ1-6	.	TRBV6-4	.
CASTLGLAGGRTDTQYF	TGTGCCAGCACCCTTGGACTAGCGGGGGGCCGCACAGATACGCAGTATTTT	TRBJ2-3	TRBD2	TRBV7-9	.
CASSQETVTLGTEAFF	TGCGCCAGCAGCCAAGAGACGGTGACTTTGGGTACTGAAGCTTTCTTT	TRBJ1-1	.	TRBV4-1	few
CAWSVGGSYGYTF	TGTGCCTGGAGTGTAGGTGGGAGCTATGGCTACACCTTC	TRBJ1-2	.	TRBV30	.
CASSLGGSTKNIQYF	TGTGCCAGCAGCTTGGGCGGGAGTACCAAAAACATTCAGTACTTC	TRBJ2-4	TRBD2	TRBV7-9	.
CASSPGGDQHNEQFF	TGTGCCAGCAGCCCCGGAGGGGATCAACACAATGAGCAGTTCTTC	TRBJ2-1	.	TRBV7-2	.
CAWSAQGKDTQYF	TGTGCCTGGAGCGCTCAGGGCAAAGATACGCAGTATTTT	TRBJ2-3	.	TRBV30	.
CASSLTGGSTDTQYF	TGTGCCAGCAGCTTAACGGGGGGGAGCACAGATACGCAGTATTTT	TRBJ2-3	TRBD2	TRBV7-9	.
CASSPQGFTGELFF	TGTGCCAGCAGCCCCCAGGGTTTTACCGGGGAGCTGTTTTTT	TRBJ2-2	.	TRBV9	.
CATSETGTEKLFF	TGTGCCACCAGTGAGACAGGGACTGAAAAACTGTTTTTT	TRBJ1-4	TRBD1	TRBV24-1	.
CASSLDRSSGNTIYF	TGTGCCAGTAGCCTGGACAGGAGCTCTGGAAACACCATATATTTT	TRBJ1-3	TRBD1	TRBV19	.
CASSRLGGAITDTQYF	TGTGCCAGCAGCAGACTTGGCGGAGCAATCACAGATACGCAGTATTTT	TRBJ2-3	.	TRBV7-9	.
CATSSGVTTEAFF	TGTGCCACCAGCAGCGGGGTAACCACTGAAGCTTTCTTT	TRBJ1-1	.	TRBV15	.
CATTGPGYSGNTIYF	TGTGCCACCACAGGTCCTGGGTACTCTGGAAACACCATATATTTT	TRBJ1-3	.	TRBV19	.
CASSLRDRVGGELFF	TGTGCCAGCAGCTTGCGGGACAGGGTCGGGGGGGAGCTGTTTTTT	TRBJ2-2	TRBD1	TRBV5-8	.
CASSLSQNTEAFF	TGCGCCAGCAGCTTATCACAAAACACTGAAGCTTTCTTT	TRBJ1-1	.	TRBV5-1	once
CASSVLDSYGYTF	TGTGCCAGCAGCGTCTTGGACAGCTATGGCTACACCTTC	TRBJ1-2	.	TRBV9	.
CASSLSLRGGGYTF	TGTGCCAGCAGCCTGTCGTTAAGGGGGGGCGGCTACACCTTC	TRBJ1-2	.	TRBV3-1/TRBV3-2	.
CASSLGTSPQETQYF	TGTGCCAGCAGCTTAGGGACTAGCCCTCAAGAGACCCAGTACTTC	TRBJ2-5	TRBD2	TRBV13	.
CASSIGGLNYGYTF	TGTGCCAGTAGTATAGGCGGCCTTAACTATGGCTACACCTTC	TRBJ1-2	.	TRBV19	.